The 2 T cell receptor beta chains below were found in one sample sequenced in a study of PD-L1 blockade in urothelial cancer. Clones were sequenced by immunoSEQ multiplex PCR, and TCRdb holds only the in-frame ones, with some missing. The sample carries fewer than 45,000 clones, about 86% recorded once. This specimen was PBMCs, taken around atezolizumab (anti-PD-L1) treatment. The receptors originated from a man aged 60 to 69 with urothelial cancer.

The sample holds a few counts of this clone. The chain couples TRBV7-2 to TRBJ2-3; tentatively, D is TRBD2 (7 bases). With 2 bases removed from V and 3 bases from J, the gap between germline ends came to 15 bases. This CDR3 has 16 amino acids. Germline V lookup: CDR1 SGHTA, CDR2 FQGNSA. The CDR3 loop reads CASSLRGGQGTDTQYF. The CDR3 DNA reads as TGTGCCAGCAGCTTAAGGGGGGGGCAGGGAACAGATACGCAGTATTTT. Full variable domain (rest looked up from reference TRBV7-2 and TRBJ2-3): GAGVSQSPSNKVTEKGKDVELRCDPISGHTALYWYRQSLGQGLEFLIYFQGNSAPDKSGLPSDRFSAERTGGSVSTLTIQRTQQEDSAVYLCASSLRGGQGTDTQYFGPGTRLTVL.

This sequence joins TRBV5-1 and TRBJ2-7; D gene uncertain. V was trimmed by 0 bases and J by 7 bases, leaving 5 bases between them. Germline V CDR1 and CDR2: SGHRS, YFSETQ. The CDR3 totals 11 residues. CDR3 in DNA: TGCGCCAGCAGCTTGGGGCCGGAGCAGTACTTC. Translating gives CASSLGPEQYF.